These 25 T cell receptor beta chains were sequenced from one sample in a study of cytotoxic CD8 clonotypes in ibrutinib-treated CLL. Using immunoSEQ multiplex PCR, the repertoire was profiled, and TCRdb retains in-frame clones only, with some absent. The table includes hundreds of thousands of clones, more than 70% detected once. The material sequenced was PBMCs, taken after 12 months of ibrutinib treatment. The receptors were sampled from a human donor with chronic lymphocytic leukemia.

The gene calls are TRBV7-9 and TRBJ2-1; 12 nucleotides align to TRBD2. Per germline, CDR1 SEHNR and CDR2 FQNEAQ (reference sequence). J gave up 4 bases and V 5 bases, and 6 bases lay outside the gene matches. The CDR3 has 16 residues. In DNA, the CDR3 is TGTGCCAGCAGCCAAGAGACTAGCGGGAGTTACAATGAGCAGTTCTTC. Translating it yields CASSQETSGSYNEQFF.

This clone was seen more than once but under ten times. CDR3 in DNA: TGCGCCAGCAGTGGGGACAGTGAAGCTTTCTTT. Translated, it gives CASSGDSEAFF. This chain connects TRBV10-1 to TRBJ1-1, with TRBD1 matching over 7 bases. The CDR3 is 11 amino acids. V trimming: 4 bases; J trimming: 7 bases; junction bases outside the gene matches: 0. Germline CDR1 is WNHNN and CDR2 is SYGVQD (reference sequence).

The J gene is TRBJ1-4, the V gene TRBV6-1; possible D gene TRBD1, 5 bases. Trimming stripped 4 bases from V and 5 bases from J, with 17 bases between. The CDR3 extends over 16 amino acids. CDR1 and CDR2 (germline): MNHNS, SASEGT. DNA for the CDR3: TGTGCCAGCAGTGTTGGCGGGGGATCAGGGAATGAAAAACTGTTTTTT. This sequence encodes CASSVGGGSGNEKLFF.

The chain joins TRBV2 to TRBJ2-1; 11 nucleotides agree with TRBD1. Germline CDR1 is SNHLY and CDR2 is FYNNEI. The CDR3 is made up of 15 amino acids. Trimming at V came to 4 bases and at J to 2 bases, leaving 1 base not matched to a gene. As DNA, the CDR3 is TGTGCCAGCAGTGGGGACAGGGGGGCCTACAATGAGCAGTTCTTC. Amino acids: CASSGDRGAYNEQFF.

J is TRBJ1-1 and V is TRBV5-8; TRBD1 is a possible D gene (5 bases). This CDR3 is 14 amino acids long. Germline-derived CDR1 and CDR2 are SGHTS and YDEGEE. Trimming took off 0 bases at V and 5 bases at J, with 11 bases between the two ends. The CDR3 region is CASSLVGGGTEAFF. The CDR3 nucleotides are TGTGCCAGCAGCTTGGTCGGGGGAGGGACTGAAGCTTTCTTT. Complete variable domain (other parts from reference TRBV5-8 and TRBJ1-1): EAGVTQSPTHLIKTRGQQATLRCSPISGHTSVYWYQQALGLGLQFLLWYDEGEERNRGNFPPRFSGRQFPNYSSELNVNALELEDSALYLCASSLVGGGTEAFFGQGTRLTVV.

Only a few counts were recorded for this clone. The chain carries TRBV19 and TRBJ2-2, with a tentative D call TRBD1 (6 bases). This CDR3 is built from 13 residues. Per the germline V gene, CDR1 is LNHDA and CDR2 is SQIVND (reference sequence). Between the trimmed V and J ends, which lost 8 bases and 6 bases, there was a span of 13 bases. The CDR3 is CASEQGYSGELFF. The CDR3 nucleotides read TGTGCCAGTGAACAGGGTTACTCCGGGGAGCTGTTTTTT.

The genes are TRBV6-1 and TRBJ2-2; unclear D gene. This CDR3 has 14 amino acids. Trimming removed 8 bases at V and 1 base at J, with 11 bases between. Germline V gene lookup returns CDR1 MNHNS and CDR2 SASEGT. The CDR3 sequence is CASRYNQNTGELFF. For the CDR3, the DNA is TGTGCCAGCCGGTACAACCAGAACACCGGGGAGCTGTTTTTT.

CDR3 bases: TGTGCCAGCAGCCAGGGGCGGGAACGGCGTGATGAGCAGTTCTTC. Translated: CASSQGRERRDEQFF. V is TRBV6-5 and J is TRBJ2-1, with D perhaps given as TRBD1 or TRBD2 (6 bases each). V was cut by 6 bases and J by 8 bases, with 20 bases left in between. Germline V lookup: CDR1 MNHEY, CDR2 SVGAGI. The CDR3 has 15 amino acids.

CDR3 loop: CAISESDSAYGYTF. As DNA, the CDR3 is TGTGCCATCAGTGAGTCCGACAGTGCCTATGGCTACACCTTC. The chain employs TRBV10-3 and TRBJ1-2, with a possible D match to TRBD1 (5 bases). The CDR3 spans 14 residues. Trimming stripped 0 bases from V and 4 bases from J, with 9 bases between. Looked up from germline, CDR1 is ENHRY and CDR2 is SYGVKD.

The chain recombines TRBV4-2 with TRBJ2-7; weak D call: TRBD2 (5 bases). Germline CDR1 reads LGHNA; CDR2 reads YNFKEQ. The V end lost 0 bases, the J end lost 2 bases, and 11 bases lay between the germline ends. This CDR3 is 15 amino acids long. The CDR3 nucleotides read TGTGCCAGCAGCCAAGATTTAGAGGGTACCTACGAGCAGTACTTC. The encoded protein is CASSQDLEGTYEQYF.

The rearrangement joins TRBV11-2 to TRBJ1-1; D might be TRBD1 (5 bases). From germline, CDR1 is SGHAT and CDR2 FQNNGV. Trimming left V 5 bases short and J 3 bases short, with 16 bases between. The CDR3 consists of 15 residues. DNA of the CDR3: TGTGCCAGCAGCCCCGCCGGGGGGGGATACACTGAAGCTTTCTTT. It encodes CASSPAGGGYTEAFF.

This chain links TRBV11-2 with TRBJ2-1; D is unclear. The CDR3 extends over 12 amino acids. Trimming removed 3 bases from V and 4 bases from J, with 4 bases in between. Germline CDR1 is SGHAT and CDR2 is FQNNGV. DNA of the CDR3: TGTGCCAGCAGCTTCTCTTACAATGAGCAGTTCTTC. Residues: CASSFSYNEQFF.

This clone was counted many times. The rearrangement joins TRBV28 to TRBJ1-5; D uncertain. CDR3 size: 11 residues. Per the germline V gene, CDR1 is MDHEN and CDR2 is SYDVKM. V lost 6 bases and J lost 7, with 7 bases in between. The CDR3 here is CASRRDQPQHF. The CDR3, as DNA: TGTGCCAGCAGGAGAGACCAGCCCCAGCATTTT.

This clone was seen only once. This chain uses TRBV7-8 with TRBJ2-2; D may be TRBD1 or TRBD2 (5 bases each). The germline CDR1 and CDR2 sequences are SGHVS and FQNEAQ. V lost 2 bases and J lost 4, with 14 bases in between. The CDR3 has 16 residues. This chain's CDR3 is CASSLLTGQATGELFF. CDR3 nucleotide sequence: TGTGCCAGCAGCTTATTGACGGGGCAGGCCACCGGGGAGCTGTTTTTT.

This chain connects TRBV29-1 to TRBJ2-6; perhaps TRBD1 as D (5 bases). This CDR3 comprises 13 residues. Trimming removed 3 bases from V and 3 bases from J, with 6 bases in between. The germline V gene encodes CDR1 SQVTM and CDR2 ANQGSEA. In nucleotides, the CDR3 is TGCAGCGTTGACAGGGATGGGGCCAACGTCCTGACTTTC. Protein product: CSVDRDGANVLTF.

The chain recombines TRBV27 with TRBJ1-2; 9 bases match TRBD1. CDR1 is MNHEY, CDR2 SMNVEV, per germline (reference sequence). The CDR3 is 15 amino acids. Trimming at V came to 6 bases and at J to 3 bases, leaving 8 bases not matched to a gene. The CDR3 protein is CASSPGQGTHYGYTF. CDR3 coding DNA: TGTGCCAGCAGCCCGGGACAGGGAACCCACTATGGCTACACCTTC.

The chain has TRBV7-8 and TRBJ2-7, with D hard to call. Germline V gene data show CDR1 as SGHVS and CDR2 as FQNEAQ. V lost 1 base and J 2 bases, leaving 12 bases between the germline ends. The CDR3 length is 15 residues. In DNA, the CDR3 is TGTGCCAGCAGCTTAGATCCGGCGGACCCCTACGAGCAGTACTTC. This codes for CASSLDPADPYEQYF.

This chain uses TRBV7-8 with TRBJ2-2, with 11 bases fitting TRBD1. V shed 1 base and J 4 bases; nucleotides not matched to a gene: 5. The CDR3 totals 17 residues. CDR1 and CDR2 (germline): SGHVS, FQNEAQ. The CDR3 nucleotides are TGTGCCAGCAGCTTAGTGGCGGGGACAGGGGGCACCGGGGAGCTGTTTTTT. This translates into CASSLVAGTGGTGELFF.

The chain joins TRBV2 to TRBJ1-2, with D uncertain. There are 13 residues in the CDR3. Trimming took off 9 bases at V and 4 bases at J, with 15 bases between the two ends. Germline V CDR1 and CDR2: SNHLY, FYNNEI. The CDR3 DNA reads as TGTGCCAGGAGGCCGTTAGAGAGCTATGGCTACACCTTC. Translating gives CARRPLESYGYTF.

The chain has TRBV5-4 and TRBJ1-4; D is possibly TRBD1 (5 bases). The CDR3 extends over 15 amino acids. The germline V and J ends were trimmed by 0 bases and 0 bases, with 6 bases remaining between them. CDR1 SGHNT and CDR2 YYREEE come from the germline V gene (reference sequence). This chain's CDR3 is CASSLGGTTNEKLFF. CDR3 in DNA: TGTGCCAGCAGCTTGGGGGGGACAACTAATGAAAAACTGTTTTTT.

This chain joins TRBV19 and TRBJ2-5, with D possibly being TRBD2 (6 bases). The CDR3 totals 13 residues. The V gene lost 7 bases and the J gene lost 1 base, with 10 bases spanning the gap. Germline V gives CDR1 LNHDA, CDR2 SQIVND (reference sequence). Here the CDR3 DNA reads TGTGCCAGTACGGGGGTGAGCCAAGAGACCCAGTACTTC. Amino acid sequence: CASTGVSQETQYF.

The chain couples TRBV5-5 to TRBJ2-7; 12 bases are a match to TRBD2. Germline V CDR1 and CDR2: SGHKS, YYEKEE (reference sequence). The CDR3 consists of 18 residues. V lost 1 base, J lost 3 bases, and 11 bases stayed unmatched. The CDR3 protein is CASSLRSPRTSGIYEQYF. The CDR3 bases are TGTGCCAGCAGCTTGAGGTCCCCCAGGACTAGCGGGATCTACGAGCAGTACTTC.

This clone was detected ten times or more. J is TRBJ1-2 and V is TRBV6-1; TRBD1 might be the D (5 bases). The CDR3 length is 14 residues. In germline, CDR1 is MNHNS, CDR2 SASEGT. Trimming stripped 3 bases from V and 4 bases from J, with 12 bases between. This CDR3 reads CASSDAGRGYGYTF. CDR3 DNA: TGTGCCAGCAGTGATGCAGGGCGGGGCTATGGCTACACCTTC.

DNA of the CDR3: TGTGCCAGCAGCGTAGTAATAGGAACAGATACGCAGTATTTT. Encoded protein: CASSVVIGTDTQYF. The chain employs TRBV9 and TRBJ2-3; D unresolved. Germline V lookup: CDR1 SGDLS, CDR2 YYNGEE. The CDR3 is made up of 14 amino acids. Trimming cost V 0 bases and J 3 bases, with 8 bases left between them. The whole variable domain, filled in from reference TRBV9 and TRBJ2-3, reads DSGVTQTPKHLITATGQRVTLRCSPRSGDLSVYWYQQSLDQGLQFLIQYYNGEERAKGNILERFSAQQFPDLHSELNLSSLELGDSALYFCASSVVIGTDTQYFGPGTRLTVL.

The rearrangement links TRBV7-2 to TRBJ2-3, with D hard to call. The CDR3 runs to 14 residues. The germline CDR1 and CDR2 sequences are SGHTA and FQGNSA. V was pared by 2 bases and J by 4 bases, with 10 bases between. CDR3 DNA: TGTGCCAGCAGCTTAAATGGCCAGGCAGATACGCAGTATTTT. Translation gives CASSLNGQADTQYF.